This T cell receptor (beta chain) was sequenced in a study of cytomegalovirus exposure and HLA in healthy donors. In the study overall: A later analysis reported the same platform for the 110 or so validation repertoires and the approximately 720 first-cohort repertoires.

Details on this clone: Antigen specificity is unknown.

CDR3 length: 17 residues. Germline assignment: CDR1 SEHNR and CDR2 FQNEAQ (reference sequence). Trimming took 5 bases from V and 0 from J, leaving 17 bases between them. The assay was immunoSEQ multiplex PCR, and TCRdb's table has in-frame clones only and misses some. The table shows 130,000 or so clones, with nearly 90% occurring only once. Study findings and constraints: It was confirmed in vitro that a few of the CMV-associated chains were specific for CMV antigens. Clusters of TCRs from the first cohort tended to co-occur in the roughly 120 validation repertoires (as a later analysis found). The listing of 150 to 200 TCR beta chains classed them as cytomegalovirus-associated.

This chain joins TRBV7-9 and TRBJ2-1; a weak D match, TRBD2 (5 bases). Sequenced: PBMCs. The sequence derives from a woman aged 18-35 years in good health and CMV-seronegative. The CDR3 loop reads CASSPRRARSSYNEQFF. In nucleotides, the CDR3 is TGTGCCAGCAGCCCTCGGCGGGCCCGAAGCTCCTACAATGAGCAGTTCTTC.